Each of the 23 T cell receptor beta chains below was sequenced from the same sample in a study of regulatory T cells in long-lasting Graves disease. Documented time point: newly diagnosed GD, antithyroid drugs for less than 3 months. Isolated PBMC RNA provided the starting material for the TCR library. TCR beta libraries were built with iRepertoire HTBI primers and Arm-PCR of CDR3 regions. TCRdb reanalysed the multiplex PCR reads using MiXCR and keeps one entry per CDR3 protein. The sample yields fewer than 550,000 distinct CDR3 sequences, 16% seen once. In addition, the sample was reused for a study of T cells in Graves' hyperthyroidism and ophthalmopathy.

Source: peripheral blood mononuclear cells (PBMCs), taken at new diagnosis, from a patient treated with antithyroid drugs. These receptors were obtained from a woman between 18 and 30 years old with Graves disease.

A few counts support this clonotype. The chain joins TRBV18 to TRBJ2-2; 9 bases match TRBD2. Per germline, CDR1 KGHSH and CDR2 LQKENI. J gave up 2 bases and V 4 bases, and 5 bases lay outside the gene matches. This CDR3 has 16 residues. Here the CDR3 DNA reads TGTGCCAGCTCACTGGGACTAGCCCTTAACACCGGGGAGCTGTTTTTT. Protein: CASSLGLALNTGELFF.

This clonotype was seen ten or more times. CDR3: CMTGGYSGYTF. The CDR3 nucleotides are TGCATGACAGGGGGATACTCTGGCTACACCTTC. The chain employs TRBV20-1 and TRBJ1-2; 9 nucleotides match TRBD1. Germline V gene data show CDR1 as DFQATT and CDR2 as SNEGSKA (reference sequence). The CDR3 is made up of 11 amino acids.

This CDR3 reads CASSLEAGERYEQYF. The CDR3 nucleotides are TGTGCCAGCAGCTTAGAAGCGGGAGAAAGGTACGAGCAGTACTTC. The chain has TRBV7-6 and TRBJ2-7; 8 nucleotides line up with TRBD2. Germline V CDR1 and CDR2: SGHVS, FNYEAQ. The CDR3 sequence is 15 residues long. The J segment lost 4 bases and the V segment lost 1 base, leaving 6 bases of the junction unmatched.

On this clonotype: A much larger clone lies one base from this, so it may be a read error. CDR3 sequence reads: CASSRRGYEQFF. The CDR3 DNA follows: TGTGCCAGCAGCCGCCGGGGCTACGAGCAGTTCTTC. J is TRBJ2-1 and V is TRBV3-1; D tentatively fits TRBD1 or TRBD2 (5 bases each). Germline lookup yields CDR1 LGHDT and CDR2 YNNKEL (reference sequence). V was pared by 4 bases and J by 10 bases, with 11 bases between. This CDR3 is 12 amino acids long.

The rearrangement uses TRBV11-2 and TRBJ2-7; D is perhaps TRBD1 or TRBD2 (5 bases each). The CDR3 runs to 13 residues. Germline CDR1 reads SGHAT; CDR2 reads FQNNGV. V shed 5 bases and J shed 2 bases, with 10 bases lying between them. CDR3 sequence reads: CASSVGPPYEQYF. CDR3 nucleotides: TGTGCCAGCAGCGTGGGACCCCCCTACGAGCAGTACTTC.

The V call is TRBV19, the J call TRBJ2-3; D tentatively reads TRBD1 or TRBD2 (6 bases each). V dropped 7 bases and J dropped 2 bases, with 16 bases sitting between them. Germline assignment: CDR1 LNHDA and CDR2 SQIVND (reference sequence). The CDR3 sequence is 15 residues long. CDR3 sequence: CASMKGGLFTDTQYF. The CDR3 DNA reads TGTGCCAGTATGAAGGGGGGTCTCTTCACAGATACGCAGTATTTT.

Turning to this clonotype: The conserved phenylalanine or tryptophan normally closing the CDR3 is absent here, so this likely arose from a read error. The CDR3 reads CASSSLGRWELFL. CDR3 nucleotide sequence: TGTGCCAGCAGTTCTCTCGGGAGGTGGGAACTGTTTCTT. The chain joins TRBV27 to TRBJ1-4; D ambiguous. CDR3 length: 13 residues. Trimming cost V 4 bases and J 12 bases, with 15 bases left between them. Germline loops: CDR1 MNHEY, CDR2 SMNVEV (reference sequence).

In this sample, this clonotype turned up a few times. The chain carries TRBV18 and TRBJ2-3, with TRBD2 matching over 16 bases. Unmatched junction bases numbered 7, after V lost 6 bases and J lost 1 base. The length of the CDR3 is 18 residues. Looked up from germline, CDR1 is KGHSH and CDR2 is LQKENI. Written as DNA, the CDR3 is TGTGCCAGCTCTCCGGGACTAGCGGGAGGGACCCGCACAGATACGCAGTATTTT. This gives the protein CASSPGLAGGTRTDTQYF.

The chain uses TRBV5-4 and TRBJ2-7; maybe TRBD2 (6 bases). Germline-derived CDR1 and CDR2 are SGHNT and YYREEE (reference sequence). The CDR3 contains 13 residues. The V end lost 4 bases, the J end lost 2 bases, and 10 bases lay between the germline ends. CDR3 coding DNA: TGTGCCAGCAGCATCGGGGGTACCTACGAGCAGTACTTC. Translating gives CASSIGGTYEQYF.

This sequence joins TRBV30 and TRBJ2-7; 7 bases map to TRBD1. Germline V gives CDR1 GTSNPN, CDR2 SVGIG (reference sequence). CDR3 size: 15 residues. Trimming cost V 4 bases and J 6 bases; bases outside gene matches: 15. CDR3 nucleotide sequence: TGTGCCTGGAAAGTTACCGGGACAGTTAATTCCGAGCAGTACTTC. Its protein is CAWKVTGTVNSEQYF.

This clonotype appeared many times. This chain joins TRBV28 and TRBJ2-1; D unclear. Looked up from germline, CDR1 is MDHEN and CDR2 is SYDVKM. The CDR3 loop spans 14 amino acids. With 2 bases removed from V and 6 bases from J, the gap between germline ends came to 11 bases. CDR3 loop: CASSLGPPLNEQFF. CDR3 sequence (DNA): TGTGCCAGCAGTTTAGGACCCCCCCTCAATGAGCAGTTCTTC. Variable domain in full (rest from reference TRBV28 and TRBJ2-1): DVKVTQSSRYLVKRTGEKVFLECVQDMDHENMFWYRQDPGLGLRLIYFSYDVKMKEKGDIPEGYSVSREKKERFSLILESASTNQTSMYLCASSLGPPLNEQFFGPGTRLTVL.

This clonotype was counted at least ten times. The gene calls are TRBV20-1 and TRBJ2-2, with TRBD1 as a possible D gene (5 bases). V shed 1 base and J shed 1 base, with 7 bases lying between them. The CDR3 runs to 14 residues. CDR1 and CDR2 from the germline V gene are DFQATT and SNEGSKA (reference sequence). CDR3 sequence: CSARVTGNTGELFF. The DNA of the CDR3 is TGCAGTGCTAGAGTTACAGGGAACACCGGGGAGCTGTTTTTT.

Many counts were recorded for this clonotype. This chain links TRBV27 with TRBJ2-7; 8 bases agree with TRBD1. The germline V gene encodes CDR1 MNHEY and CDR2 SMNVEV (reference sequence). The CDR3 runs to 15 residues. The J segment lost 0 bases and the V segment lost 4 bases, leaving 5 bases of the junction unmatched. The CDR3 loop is CASSSGTGLSYEQYF. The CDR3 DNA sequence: TGTGCCAGCAGTTCAGGGACAGGACTCTCCTACGAGCAGTACTTC.

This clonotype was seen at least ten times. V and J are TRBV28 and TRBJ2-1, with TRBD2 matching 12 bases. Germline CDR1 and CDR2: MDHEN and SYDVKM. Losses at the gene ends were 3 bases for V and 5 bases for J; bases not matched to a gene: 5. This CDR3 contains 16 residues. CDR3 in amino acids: CASSFWGLAGNNEQFF. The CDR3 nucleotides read TGTGCCAGCAGTTTCTGGGGACTAGCGGGCAACAATGAGCAGTTCTTC.

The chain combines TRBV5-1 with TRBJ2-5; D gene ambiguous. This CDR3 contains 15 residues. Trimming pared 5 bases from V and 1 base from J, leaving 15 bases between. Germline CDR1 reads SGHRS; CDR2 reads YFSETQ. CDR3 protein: CASSNRDAGQETQYF. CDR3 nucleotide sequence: TGCGCCAGCAGTAATAGAGATGCTGGCCAAGAGACCCAGTACTTC.

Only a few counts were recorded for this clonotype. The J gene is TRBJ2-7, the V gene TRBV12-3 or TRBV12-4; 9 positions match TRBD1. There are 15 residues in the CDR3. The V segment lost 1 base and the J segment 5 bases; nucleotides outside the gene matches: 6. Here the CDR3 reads CASSLDGTGWDEQYF. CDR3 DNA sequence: TGTGCCAGCAGTTTAGATGGGACAGGGTGGGACGAGCAGTACTTC.

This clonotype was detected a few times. For the CDR3, the DNA is TGTGCCACCAGCAGTCGCGGGGTAAGGGGGCCCGAGCAGTACTTC. Translating gives CATSSRGVRGPEQYF. J is TRBJ2-7 and V is TRBV15, with D possibly being TRBD1 (7 bases). Per germline, CDR1 LNHNV and CDR2 YYDKDF (reference sequence). This CDR3 region has 15 residues. V lost 3 bases and J 6 bases, leaving 18 bases between the germline ends.

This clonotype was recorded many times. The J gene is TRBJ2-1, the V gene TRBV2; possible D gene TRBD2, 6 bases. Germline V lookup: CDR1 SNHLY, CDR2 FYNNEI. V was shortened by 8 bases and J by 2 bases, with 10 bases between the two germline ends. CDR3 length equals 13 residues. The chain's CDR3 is CASAEGTYNEQFF. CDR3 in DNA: TGTGCCAGCGCGGAGGGGACCTACAATGAGCAGTTCTTC.

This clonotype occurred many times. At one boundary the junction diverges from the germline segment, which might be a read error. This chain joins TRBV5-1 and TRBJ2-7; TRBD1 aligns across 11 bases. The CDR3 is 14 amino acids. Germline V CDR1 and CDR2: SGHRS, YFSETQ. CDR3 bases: TGTGCCAGCAGCTCCGGGACAGGGGGCTACGAGCAGTACTTC. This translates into CASSSGTGGYEQYF.

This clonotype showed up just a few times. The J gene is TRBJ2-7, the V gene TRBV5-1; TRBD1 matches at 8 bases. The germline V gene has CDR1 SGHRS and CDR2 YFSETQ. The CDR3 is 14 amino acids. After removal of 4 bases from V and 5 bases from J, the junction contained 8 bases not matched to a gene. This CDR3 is CASSGGQGSNEQYF. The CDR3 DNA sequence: TGCGCCAGCAGCGGAGGACAGGGATCCAACGAGCAGTACTTC. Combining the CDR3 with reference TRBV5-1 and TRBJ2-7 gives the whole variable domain KAGVTQTPRYLIKTRGQQVTLSCSPISGHRSVSWYQQTPGQGLQFLFEYFSETQRNKGNFPGRFSGRQFSNSRSEMNVSTLELGDSALYLCASSGGQGSNEQYFGPGTRLTVT.

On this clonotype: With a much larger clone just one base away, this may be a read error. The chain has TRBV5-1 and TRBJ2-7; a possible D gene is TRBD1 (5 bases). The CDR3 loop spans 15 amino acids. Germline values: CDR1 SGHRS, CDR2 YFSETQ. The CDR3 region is CASSFSRVAAYQQYF. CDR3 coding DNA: TGCGCCAGCAGCTTTAGCAGGGTAGCAGCCTACCAGCAGTACTTC.

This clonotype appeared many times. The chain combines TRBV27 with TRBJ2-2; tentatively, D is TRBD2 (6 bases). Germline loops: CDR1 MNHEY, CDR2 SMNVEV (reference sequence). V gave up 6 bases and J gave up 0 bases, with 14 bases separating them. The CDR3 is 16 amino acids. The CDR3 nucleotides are TGTGCCAGCAGCTTAATTGCGGGAACGAACACCGGGGAGCTGTTTTTT. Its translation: CASSLIAGTNTGELFF.

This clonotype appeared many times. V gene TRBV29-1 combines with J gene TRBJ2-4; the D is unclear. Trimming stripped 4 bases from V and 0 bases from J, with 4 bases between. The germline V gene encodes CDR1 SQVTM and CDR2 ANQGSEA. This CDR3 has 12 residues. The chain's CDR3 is CSVAEAKNIQYF. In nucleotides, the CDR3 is TGCAGCGTTGCTGAAGCCAAAAACATTCAGTACTTC.